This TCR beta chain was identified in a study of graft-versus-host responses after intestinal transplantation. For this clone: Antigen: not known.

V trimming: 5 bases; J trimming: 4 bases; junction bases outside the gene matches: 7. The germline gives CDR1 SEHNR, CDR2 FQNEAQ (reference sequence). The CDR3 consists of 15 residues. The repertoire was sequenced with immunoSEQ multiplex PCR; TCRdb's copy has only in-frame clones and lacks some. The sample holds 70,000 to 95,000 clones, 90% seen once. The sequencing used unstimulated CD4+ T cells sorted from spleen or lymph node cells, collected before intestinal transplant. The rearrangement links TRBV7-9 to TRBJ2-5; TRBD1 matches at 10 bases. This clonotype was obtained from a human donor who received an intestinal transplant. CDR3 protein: CASSPDRTGGETQYF. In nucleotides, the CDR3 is TGTGCCAGCAGCCCCGACCGGACAGGGGGAGAGACCCAGTACTTC.